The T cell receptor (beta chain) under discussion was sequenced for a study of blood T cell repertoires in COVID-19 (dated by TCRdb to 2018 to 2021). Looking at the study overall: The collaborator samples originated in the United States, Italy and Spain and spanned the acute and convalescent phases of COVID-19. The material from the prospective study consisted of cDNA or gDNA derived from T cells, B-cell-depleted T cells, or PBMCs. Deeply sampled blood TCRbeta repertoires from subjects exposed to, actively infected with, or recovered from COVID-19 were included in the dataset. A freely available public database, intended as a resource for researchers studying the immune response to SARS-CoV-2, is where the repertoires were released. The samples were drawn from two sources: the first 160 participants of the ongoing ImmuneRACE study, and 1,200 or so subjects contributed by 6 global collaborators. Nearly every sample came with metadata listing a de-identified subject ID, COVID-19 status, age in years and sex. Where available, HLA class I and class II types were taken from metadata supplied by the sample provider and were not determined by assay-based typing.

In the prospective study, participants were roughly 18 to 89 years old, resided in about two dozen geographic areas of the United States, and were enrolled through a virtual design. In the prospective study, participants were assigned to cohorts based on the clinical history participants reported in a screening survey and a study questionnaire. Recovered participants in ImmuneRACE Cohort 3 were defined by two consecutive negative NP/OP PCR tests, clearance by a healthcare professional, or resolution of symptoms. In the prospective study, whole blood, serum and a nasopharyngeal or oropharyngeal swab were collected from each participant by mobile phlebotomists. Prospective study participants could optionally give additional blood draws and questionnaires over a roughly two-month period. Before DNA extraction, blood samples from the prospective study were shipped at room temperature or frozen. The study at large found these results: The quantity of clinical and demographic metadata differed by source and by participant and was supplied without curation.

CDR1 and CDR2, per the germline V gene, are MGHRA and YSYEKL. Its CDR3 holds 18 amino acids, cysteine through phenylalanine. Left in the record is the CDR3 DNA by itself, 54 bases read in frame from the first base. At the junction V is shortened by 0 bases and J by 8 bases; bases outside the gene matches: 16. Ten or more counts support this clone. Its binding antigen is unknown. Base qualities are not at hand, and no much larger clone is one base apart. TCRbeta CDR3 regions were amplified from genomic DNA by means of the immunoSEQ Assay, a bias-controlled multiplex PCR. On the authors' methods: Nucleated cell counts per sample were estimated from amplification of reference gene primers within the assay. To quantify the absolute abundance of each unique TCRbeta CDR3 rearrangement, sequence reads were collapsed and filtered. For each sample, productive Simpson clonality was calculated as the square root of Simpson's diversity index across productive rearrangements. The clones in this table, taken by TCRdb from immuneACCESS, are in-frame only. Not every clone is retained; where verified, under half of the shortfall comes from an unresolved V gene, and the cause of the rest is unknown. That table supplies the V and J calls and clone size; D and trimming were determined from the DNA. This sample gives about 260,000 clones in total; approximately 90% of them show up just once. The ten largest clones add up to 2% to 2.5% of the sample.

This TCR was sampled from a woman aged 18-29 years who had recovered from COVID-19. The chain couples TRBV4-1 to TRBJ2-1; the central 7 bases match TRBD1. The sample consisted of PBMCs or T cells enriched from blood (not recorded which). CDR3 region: CASSQEGRGWGTSDEQFF. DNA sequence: TGCGCCAGCAGCCAAGAGGGCAGGGGGTGGGGGACCTCGGATGAGCAGTTCTTC.